The 23 T cell receptor beta chains listed next were all sequenced from one sample in a study of long-term antiretroviral therapy in people with HIV. Survey-level resolution applied to immunoSEQ assay v3.0. Some clones are missing from TCRdb's copy, which holds only in-frame ones; the method was immunoSEQ multiplex PCR. The sample shows about 32,000 clones, 97% of them seen only once. Sequencing was performed on unsorted PBMCs, taken 7.6 years after starting antiretroviral therapy. The receptor source for this set is a man between 25 and 39 years old with HIV.

The V gene is TRBV7-9, the J gene TRBJ1-3, with D unresolved. Germline CDR1 SEHNR, CDR2 FQNEAQ (reference sequence). The V end lost 7 bases, the J end lost 1 base, and 11 bases lay between the germline ends. CDR3 length equals 14 residues. For the CDR3, the DNA is TGTGCCAGCACCCTGCAACGGTCTGGAAACACCATATATTTT. This codes for CASTLQRSGNTIYF.

V usage is TRBV6-6 and J usage is TRBJ1-6, with TRBD1 as a possible D gene (6 bases). The CDR3 consists of 14 residues. Per the germline V gene, CDR1 is MNHNY and CDR2 is SVGAGI (reference sequence). V dropped 2 bases and J dropped 10 bases, with 12 bases sitting between them. In DNA, the CDR3 is TGTGCCAGCAGTTACAGGGGGGAGCGCTCACCCCTCCACTTT. It is translated as CASSYRGERSPLHF.

This clone appeared once. CDR3 sequence reads: CAISAALAGVGETQYF. The DNA of the CDR3 is TGTGCCATCAGTGCGGCACTAGCGGGGGTTGGAGAGACCCAGTACTTC. The V and J genes are TRBV10-3 and TRBJ2-5; 11 bases are shared with TRBD2. V lost 4 bases, J lost 4 bases, and 8 bases stayed unmatched. This CDR3 spans 16 amino acids. Germline V gene data show CDR1 as ENHRY and CDR2 as SYGVKD.

V is TRBV9 and J is TRBJ1-1; 7 positions match TRBD1. CDR1 SGDLS and CDR2 YYNGEE come from the germline V gene. CDR3 length: 15 residues. V shed 3 bases, J shed 6 bases, and the junction held 11 bases outside the gene matches. CDR3 in DNA: TGTGCCAGCAGCGCGCACCTCGACAGGGTCTCTGAAGCTTTCTTT. As protein: CASSAHLDRVSEAFF.

V is TRBV10-3 and J is TRBJ1-1, with TRBD1 identical over 10 bases. This CDR3 is 15 amino acids long. The V and J ends lost 6 bases and 1 base, in that order; junction bases with no gene match: 5. Germline V CDR1 and CDR2: ENHRY, SYGVKD. In DNA, the CDR3 is TGTGCCATCAGGGGGACAGGGGAAGGGAACACTGAAGCTTTCTTT. The encoded protein is CAIRGTGEGNTEAFF.

The DNA of the CDR3 is TGCAGCGTTGAGGGACGGCACATGAACACTGAAGCTTTCTTT. Protein: CSVEGRHMNTEAFF. The genes are TRBV29-1 and TRBJ1-1, with a tentative D call TRBD1 (5 bases). Trimming removed 3 bases at V and 0 bases at J, with 11 bases between. The CDR3 runs 14 residues. CDR1 SQVTM and CDR2 ANQGSEA come from the germline V gene.

This clone appeared once. The rearrangement joins TRBV2 to TRBJ1-5; 12 bases agree with TRBD1. The length of the CDR3 is 14 residues. Germline CDR1 is SNHLY and CDR2 is FYNNEI. The trim removed 6 bases at V and 7 bases at J, leaving 4 bases unmatched. CDR3 sequence (DNA): TGTGCCAGCAGGACCGGGACAGGGGGCCAGCCCCAGCATTTT. Its protein is CASRTGTGGQPQHF.

The rearrangement links TRBV11-2 to TRBJ1-1, with D uncertain. V dropped 3 bases and J dropped 5 bases, with 4 bases sitting between them. Germline V lookup: CDR1 SGHAT, CDR2 FQNNGV. There are 11 residues in the CDR3. The CDR3 protein is CASSLVTEAFF. The DNA of the CDR3 is TGTGCCAGCAGCTTGGTTACTGAAGCTTTCTTT. The full variable domain, completed using reference TRBV11-2 and TRBJ1-1, is EAGVAQSPRYKIIEKRQSVAFWCNPISGHATLYWYQQILGQGPKLLIQFQNNGVVDDSQLPKDRFSAERLKGVDSTLKIQPAKLEDSAVYLCASSLVTEAFFGQGTRLTVV.

The chain uses TRBV11-1 and TRBJ1-4, with 7 bases matching TRBD1. The V gene's germline CDR1 is SGHAT and CDR2 FQDESV (reference sequence). Losses at the gene ends were 5 bases for V and 8 bases for J; bases not matched to a gene: 8. There are 14 residues in the CDR3. The CDR3 coding sequence is TGTGCCAGCAGCCTCCTGGGACAGTCCGAAAAACTGTTTTTT. Residues: CASSLLGQSEKLFF. The full variable domain, in which reference TRBV11-1 and TRBJ1-4 provide the parts outside the CDR3, is EAEVAQSPRYKITEKSQAVAFWCDPISGHATLYWYRQILGQGPELLVQFQDESVVDDSQLPKDRFSAERLKGVDSTLKIQPAELGDSAMYLCASSLLGQSEKLFFGSGTQLSVL.

The rearrangement uses TRBV30 and TRBJ2-2; D is perhaps TRBD2 (6 bases). Germline V CDR1 and CDR2: GTSNPN, SVGIG (reference sequence). This CDR3 region has 14 residues. The V and J ends lost 5 bases and 6 bases respectively, with 16 bases between them. Written as DNA, the CDR3 is TGTGCCTGGGGCCGGAGGGTGAGGGCCGGGGAGCTGTTTTTT. Translating gives CAWGRRVRAGELFF.

The chain carries TRBV14 and TRBJ1-1; 9 positions match TRBD1. After removal of 4 bases from V and 7 bases from J, the junction contained 4 bases not matched to a gene. Germline V gene sequence: CDR1 SGHDN, CDR2 FVKESK. CDR3 size: 13 residues. CDR3 amino acids: CASSLTGGVEAFF. The CDR3 DNA is TGTGCCAGCAGCCTGACAGGGGGGGTTGAAGCTTTCTTT.

The V call is TRBV2, the J call TRBJ2-7; 11 bases map to TRBD2. The CDR3 covers 14 residues. V was clipped by 6 bases and J by 2 bases; unmatched bases: 3. Germline V gene lookup returns CDR1 SNHLY and CDR2 FYNNEI. The CDR3 spells CASRGTSGTYEQYF. In nucleotides, the CDR3 is TGTGCCAGCAGGGGGACTAGCGGCACCTACGAGCAGTACTTC. Supplemented by reference TRBV2 and TRBJ2-7, the full variable domain reads EPEVTQTPSHQVTQMGQEVILRCVPISNHLYFYWYRQILGQKVEFLVSFYNNEISEKSEIFDDQFSVERPDGSNFTLKIRSTKLEDSAMYFCASRGTSGTYEQYFGPGTRLTVT.

The gene calls are TRBV10-3 and TRBJ2-5; D is possibly TRBD1 or TRBD2 (5 bases each). The J call may not be correct, given that the DNA end is closer to TRBJ2-7. This CDR3 spans 16 amino acids. Germline CDR1 ENHRY, CDR2 SYGVKD. CDR3 amino acids: CAISESTGAISYEQYF. CDR3 nucleotides: TGTGCCATCAGTGAGTCGACCGGGGCTATCTCCTACGAGCAGTACTTC.

The chain uses TRBV7-9 and TRBJ2-5; possibly TRBD2 for D (5 bases). This CDR3 has 14 amino acids. Germline V gives CDR1 SEHNR, CDR2 FQNEAQ (reference sequence). V lost 0 bases and J lost 4, with 9 bases in between. CDR3 region: CASSLATGRETQYF. The CDR3, as DNA: TGTGCCAGCAGCTTAGCGACGGGAAGAGAGACCCAGTACTTC.

The V and J genes are TRBV6-1 and TRBJ2-1; no clear D gene. This CDR3 contains 13 residues. Trimming removed 7 bases at V and 3 bases at J, with 10 bases between. From germline, CDR1 is MNHNS and CDR2 SASEGT. This chain's CDR3 is CASTDTIYNEQFF. As DNA, the CDR3 is TGTGCCAGCACAGACACGATCTACAATGAGCAGTTCTTC.

The chain has TRBV30 and TRBJ1-2; 9 bases are a match to TRBD1. The length of the CDR3 is 14 residues. The germline gives CDR1 GTSNPN, CDR2 SVGIG (reference sequence). The junction had 5 bases not matched to a gene; V was cut back by 4 bases and J by 2 bases. Here the CDR3 reads CAWTPGTGNYGYTF. CDR3 in DNA: TGTGCCTGGACCCCCGGGACAGGGAACTATGGCTACACCTTC. The full variable domain, with the rest looked up from reference TRBV30 and TRBJ1-2, is SQTIHQWPATLVQPVGSPLSLECTVEGTSNPNLYWYRQAAGRGLQLLFYSVGIGQISSEVPQNLSASRPQDRQFILSSKKLLLSDSGFYLCAWTPGTGNYGYTFGSGTRLTVV.

The chain has TRBV10-1 and TRBJ1-1, with D hard to call. V was shortened by 6 bases and J by 1 base, with 15 bases between the two germline ends. Germline CDR1 WNHNN, CDR2 SYGVQD (reference sequence). There are 15 residues in the CDR3. Written as DNA, the CDR3 is TGCGCCAGCAGCACGACAACAGAGGAGAACACTGAAGCTTTCTTT. Translation: CASSTTTEENTEAFF.

This CDR3 is CASSYSRGIGTEAFF. The DNA for the CDR3 is TGTGCCAGCAGTTACTCCCGGGGAATTGGCACTGAAGCTTTCTTT. J is TRBJ1-1 and V is TRBV6-5, with unresolved D. CDR3 length equals 15 residues. The germline V and J ends were trimmed by 0 bases and 4 bases, with 12 bases remaining between them. The V gene's germline CDR1 is MNHEY and CDR2 SVGAGI.

V is TRBV7-9 and J is TRBJ1-2; D is ambiguous. Trimming removed 1 base at V and 2 bases at J, with 17 bases between. Germline V lookup: CDR1 SEHNR, CDR2 FQNEAQ (reference sequence). The CDR3 loop spans 17 amino acids. This CDR3 reads CASSLGVRGSGNYGYTF. CDR3 sequence (DNA): TGTGCCAGCAGCTTAGGGGTCCGCGGTTCGGGCAACTATGGCTACACCTTC.

The gene calls are TRBV5-1 and TRBJ1-6; TRBD1 might be the D (5 bases). This CDR3 is 16 amino acids long. The V end lost 1 base, the J end lost 8 bases, and 16 bases lay between the germline ends. CDR1 SGHRS and CDR2 YFSETQ come from the germline V gene. The CDR3 region is CASSLNRLRPDSPLHF. CDR3 in DNA: TGCGCCAGCAGCTTGAACAGGCTCCGGCCCGATTCACCCCTCCACTTT.

This clone was seen a single time. This sequence joins TRBV27 and TRBJ2-1; D is unresolved. The CDR3 length is 15 residues. V lost 5 bases to trimming and J lost 0 bases, with 11 bases between them. Looked up from germline, CDR1 is MNHEY and CDR2 is SMNVEV (reference sequence). The chain's CDR3 is CASSTDPSSYNEQFF. CDR3 DNA sequence: TGTGCCAGCAGTACGGACCCGAGCTCCTACAATGAGCAGTTCTTC.

V gene TRBV6-1 combines with J gene TRBJ1-2; a possible D gene is TRBD1 (5 bases). V shed 7 bases and J shed 7 bases, with 16 bases lying between them. The CDR3 totals 13 residues. Germline CDR1 MNHNS, CDR2 SASEGT. The CDR3 DNA is TGTGCCAGCATCGGGGGGAGGCCTGGTGGCTACACCTTC. Amino acids: CASIGGRPGGYTF.

The chain employs TRBV6-6 and TRBJ2-7, with D possibly being TRBD2 (6 bases). V was clipped by 8 bases and J by 6 bases, with 14 bases between them. The CDR3 is 12 amino acids. CDR1 is MNHNY and CDR2 is SVGAGI in the germline V gene (reference sequence). CDR3 amino acids: CASGGTATEQYF. Written as DNA, the CDR3 is TGTGCCAGCGGCGGGACTGCTACCGAGCAGTACTTC.